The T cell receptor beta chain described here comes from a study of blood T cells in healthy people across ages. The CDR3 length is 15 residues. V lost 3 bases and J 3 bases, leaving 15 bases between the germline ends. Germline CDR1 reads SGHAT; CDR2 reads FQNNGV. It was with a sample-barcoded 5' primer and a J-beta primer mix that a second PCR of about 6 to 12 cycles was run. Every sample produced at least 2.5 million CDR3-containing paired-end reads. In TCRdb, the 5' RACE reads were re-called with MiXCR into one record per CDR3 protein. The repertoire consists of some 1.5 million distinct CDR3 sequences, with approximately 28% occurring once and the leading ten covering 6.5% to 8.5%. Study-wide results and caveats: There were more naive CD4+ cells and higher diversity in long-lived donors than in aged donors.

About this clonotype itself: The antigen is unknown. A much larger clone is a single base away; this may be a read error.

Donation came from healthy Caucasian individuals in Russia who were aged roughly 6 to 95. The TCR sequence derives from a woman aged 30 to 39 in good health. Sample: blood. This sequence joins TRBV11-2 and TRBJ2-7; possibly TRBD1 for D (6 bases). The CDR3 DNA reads TGTGCCAGCAGCTTCGCGGACAGACTGATCTACGAGCAGTACTTC. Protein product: CASSFADRLIYEQYF.